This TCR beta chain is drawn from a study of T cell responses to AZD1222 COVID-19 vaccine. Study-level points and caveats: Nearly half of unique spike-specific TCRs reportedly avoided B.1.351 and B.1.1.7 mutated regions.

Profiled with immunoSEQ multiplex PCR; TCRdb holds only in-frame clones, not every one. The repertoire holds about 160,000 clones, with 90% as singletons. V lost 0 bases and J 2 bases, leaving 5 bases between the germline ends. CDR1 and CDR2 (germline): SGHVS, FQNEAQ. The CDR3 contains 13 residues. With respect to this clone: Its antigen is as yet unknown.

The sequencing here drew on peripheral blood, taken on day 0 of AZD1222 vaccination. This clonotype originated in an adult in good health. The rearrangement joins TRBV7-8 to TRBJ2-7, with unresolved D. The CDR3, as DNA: TGTGCCAGCAGCTTAGCGGTTACCTACGAGCAGTACTTC. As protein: CASSLAVTYEQYF.